This TCR beta chain was captured in a study of CD8 T cells in ankylosing spondylitis. Study results and caveats: A subset of motif variants has previously been described in the synovial fluid and blood of reactive arthritis. Apparently characteristic of ankylosing spondylitis blood was a TCR beta motif (under ten highly homologous variants). Matched synovial fluid from ankylosing spondylitis patients was reported to be enriched for disease-linked clones.

Researchers built TCR beta libraries using quantitative 5'-RACE with molecular barcodes. From the 5' RACE reads, TCRdb called clonotypes with MiXCR, one entry per CDR3 protein. The profile shows about 260,000 distinct CDR3 sequences, over 15% of them singletons. The CDR3 runs 14 residues. CDR1 and CDR2 (germline): MNHNS, SASEGT. The ends lost 7 bases at V and 0 bases at J; junction bases unmatched: 3. In this sample, this clonotype turned up a few times. Its antigen is undetermined. Sequencing input: blood, either unsorted or a sorted T cell fraction (not recorded which). The source of this sequence is a male donor with ankylosing spondylitis or in good health (not recorded which). The chain uses TRBV6-1 and TRBJ2-4; TRBD1 aligns across 7 bases. The CDR3 bases are TGTGCCAGCACAGGACAGGTAGCCAAAAACATTCAGTACTTC. It specifies CASTGQVAKNIQYF.